This T cell receptor (beta chain) was recovered during a study of T cell repertoires in cytomegalovirus infection. Study context: HLA-B-restricted CMV epitopes that are well studied, plus recently identified HLA-C-restricted ones, were used by the study. Public TCR beta signatures were indicative of both CMV infection and a matching HLA type. Study results and caveats: The ex vivo response was dominated by HLA-C-restricted CMV-specific TCR beta clonotypes. CMV carriers having the relevant HLA were flagged by cumulative public TCR beta family frequency.

Using its own MiXCR run on the reads, TCRdb lists one record per CDR3 protein. This sample has approximately 81,000 distinct CDR3 sequences, with roughly 25% found just once. This clonotype was counted at least ten times. Its antigen is currently unknown. This CDR3 is built from 17 residues. Germline trimming cut 2 bases from V and 4 bases from J; bases unmatched to any gene: 8. Germline V gene lookup returns CDR1 SGHTA and CDR2 FQGTGA. V is TRBV7-3 and J is TRBJ2-2; TRBD1 aligns across 9 bases. This TCR derives from a human donor in good health (CMV status not recorded). Some clones in this sample may be carry-over from other donors' samples. This material consisted of CD8+ T cells from cultured PBMCs, taken from culture after CMV antigen stimulation. CDR3 DNA: TGTGCCAGCAGCTTACCCGGGGGACAGGGAGGCACCGGGGAGCTGTTTTTT. Residues: CASSLPGGQGGTGELFF.